This TCR beta chain was retrieved from a study of OX40 agonist ivuxolimab in advanced cancers. The study, taken as a whole, reports: Partial responders dosed at 0.1-3.0 mg/kg displayed clonal expansion ranking among the lowest.

On this clone itself: Its antigen is as yet unknown.

From germline, CDR1 is SGHVS and CDR2 FQNEAQ. Trimming removed 4 bases from V and 2 bases from J; junction bases left unmatched: 2. The CDR3 length is 15 residues. The method was immunoSEQ multiplex PCR; TCRdb's version includes in-frame clones alone and lacks a portion of them. In the table there are fewer than 55,000 clones, roughly four fifths of which are singletons. This clonotype originated in an adult with an advanced solid tumor such as melanoma, head and neck, liver or kidney cancer. The source material was CD4+ or CD8+ T cells sorted from blood, sampled in a trial of the OX40 agonist ivuxolimab. The J gene is TRBJ2-5, the V gene TRBV7-8; 12 nucleotides align to TRBD2. CDR3 residues: CASSYGTSGQETQYF. Here the CDR3 DNA reads TGTGCCAGCAGCTACGGGACTAGCGGGCAAGAGACCCAGTACTTC.